Listed here are 2 T cell receptor beta chains from one sample, sequenced in a study of spatial heterogeneity in lung cancer (dated by TCRdb to about 2019). Results and caveats for the whole study, not just this receptor: The tumor nonsynonymous mutation count correlated with the number of expanded intratumoral alpha and beta TCRs.

The meaning of the sample's time point label: sample taken at primary tumor resection. The library came from 5' RACE. TCRdb records NextSeq 500 as the sequencer. Using fastp at Q25 and MiXCR, TCRdb reprocessed the public reads and kept productive beta chains. Each entry is one CDR3 protein sequence, shown with its most common DNA and genes. The sample profile shows 3,000 to 4,000 distinct CDR3 sequences; approximately 7.2% of them were found once. Clones ranked in the top ten supply around 18% of the sample. The antigens for these receptors are not known. Sequenced material: lung tumor tissue, taken at surgery. The receptors come from a male donor with early-stage non-small cell lung cancer.

This clonotype is termed medium-sized. Since the library was made to target alpha chains, this beta chain is a stray read and its abundance is not meaningful. This chain links TRBV7-2 with TRBJ2-2, with D perhaps given as TRBD1 or TRBD2 (5 bases each). V dropped 4 bases and J dropped 4 bases, with 13 bases sitting between them. CDR1 is SGHTA, CDR2 FQGNSA, per germline. The CDR3 length is 15 residues. The CDR3, as DNA: TGTGCCAGCAGCTCGGGACGGATCGTCACCGGGGAGCTGTTTTTT. This codes for CASSSGRIVTGELFF.

This clonotype is medium-sized by share. This beta chain is a stray read from a library made for alpha chains; its abundance is not meaningful. The chain has TRBV12-3 or TRBV12-4 and TRBJ2-2, with 7 positions matching TRBD1. CDR3 length equals 17 residues. Losses at the gene ends were 5 bases for V and 1 base for J; bases not matched to a gene: 10. CDR3 sequence reads: CASSPWTGVVNTGELFF. CDR3 DNA: TGTGCCAGCAGTCCCTGGACAGGAGTTGTGAACACCGGGGAGCTGTTTTTT.